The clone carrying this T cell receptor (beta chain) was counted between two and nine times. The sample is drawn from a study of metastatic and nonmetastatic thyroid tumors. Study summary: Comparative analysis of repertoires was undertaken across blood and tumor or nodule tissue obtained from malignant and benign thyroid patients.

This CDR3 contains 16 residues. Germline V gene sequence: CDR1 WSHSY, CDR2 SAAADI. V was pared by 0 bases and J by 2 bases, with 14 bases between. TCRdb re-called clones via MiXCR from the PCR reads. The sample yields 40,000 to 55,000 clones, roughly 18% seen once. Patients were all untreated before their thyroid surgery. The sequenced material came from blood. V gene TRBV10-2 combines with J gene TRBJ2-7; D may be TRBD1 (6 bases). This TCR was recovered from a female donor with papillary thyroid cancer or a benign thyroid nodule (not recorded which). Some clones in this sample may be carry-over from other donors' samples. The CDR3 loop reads CASSESLGHVTYEQYF. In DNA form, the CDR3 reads TGCGCCAGCAGTGAGTCGTTGGGACACGTAACCTACGAGCAGTACTTC.